This T cell receptor (beta chain) was sequenced for a study of radiation and T cells in renal cell carcinoma (dated by TCRdb to 2020 to 2022). For the wider study: In total, approximately 51 samples, comprising 26 tumors and around 27 peripheral blood samples, were subjected to TCR beta sequencing. The final blood draw took place at 4 weeks after radiation, the same time as nephrectomy. In the roughly 49 samples combined, 4,016,671 unique CDR3 nucleotide sequences were found, encoding about 2,700,000 unique CDR3 amino acid sequences.

The CDR3, cysteine through phenylalanine, is 14 amino acids long. Only the CDR3 DNA stays, 42 bases, in frame from base 1. At the junction V is shortened by 1 base and J by 6 bases, with 13 bases in between. CDR1 and CDR2 (SEHNR, FQNEAQ) derive from the germline V gene (reference sequence). The time point label of this sample denotes: blood 4 weeks post-SBRT, at nephrectomy. Read against the paper, the sample's treatment or condition label means: 15 Gy SBRT to primary tumor, nephrectomy 4 weeks later. The samples were obtained from a clinical trial, where primary renal cell carcinomas were treated with 15 Gy stereotactic body radiation therapy and then removed by nephrectomy 4 weeks afterward. Serial peripheral blood from radiation-treated patients was sampled at baseline, 2 weeks and 4 weeks after SBRT to track tumor-enriched clonotypes. Every patient had renal cell carcinoma of clear cell pathology. The QIAamp DNA Blood Mini Kit (Qiagen) was used to prepare genomic DNA for TCR sequencing. The analyses included only samples that passed all quality control checks.

Following the manufacturer's recommendations, the immunoSEQ kit was used to generate TCR beta libraries from genomic DNA. To prepare libraries, a first multiplex PCR with proprietary primers was run, followed by a second PCR that added unique barcodes, and a bead cleanup was done after each round. A positive control reaction and a negative control reaction, both provided in the kit, were run with every batch of samples. The final libraries were assessed on an Agilent 4200 TapeStation D1000 ScreenTape, pooled by volume, and quantified by qPCR. An Illumina NextSeq500 fitted with a MidOutput 150-cycle cartridge performed the sequencing, running 156 Read1 cycles and 15 Index1 cycles with the kit's custom primers. The pooled library was loaded at 1.0 pM, and 20% PhiX control was spiked in. Turning to the authors' computational methods: The vendor-processed data were analyzed in R, and a clonotype was defined as all T cells that share the same CDR3 nucleotide sequence. For clone abundance analyses, frequencies were normalized to the 10,000 most abundant clones per sample. Before analysis, public T cell clones were removed, and these numbered fewer than five per sample on average. A difference in abundance of at least 32-fold between compartments was used to define tumor-enriched and baseline blood-enriched clonotypes. A beta-binomial differential abundance model was used to identify clonotypes that expanded or contracted between blood time points. The Baroni-Urbani and Buser coefficient was used to measure tumor-blood repertoire similarity, and groups were compared with two-tailed Wilcoxon tests in R. The source is immuneACCESS, and TCRdb retained only in-frame sequences with V and J called. Part of the clones is not carried over; for the studies checked, unresolved V genes explain less than half of this, and the remainder is unexplained. V and J calls plus clone size are reproduced from that table; the DNA served to infer D and trimming. The sample contains tens of thousands of clones, about 84% of them found a single time. 25% to 30% of the sample comes from the top ten.

Results the study describes overall, beyond this receptor: Top tumor clonotypes rose in blood from baseline to 2 weeks post-radiation, then contracted by 4 weeks, suggesting transient expansion of tumor-resident clones. Dynamics of the blood repertoire were not tracked past 4 weeks after treatment. Because pretreatment tumor biopsies were not available, the baseline intratumoral presence of clonotypes could not be determined. The single-armed trial design could not address effects of radiation dose or scheduling on the TCR repertoire.

Turning to this clone: What this receptor recognizes is not known. No much larger clone exists at a distance of one base, and base qualities are not known.

The source of this sequence is a woman in her 70s with renal cell carcinoma. Sequences were derived from blood, sampled from a patient whose treatment included radiotherapy and nephrectomy. The sequence links TRBV7-9 to TRBJ2-7; a confident D gene designation cannot be given. The DNA sequence is as follows: TGTGCCAGCAGCTTAGGGACCGCTCAAAGCGAGCAGTACTTC. Translated, it reads CASSLGTAQSEQYF.